The 14 T cell receptor beta chains given below trace back to one sample, sequenced in a study of human T cells and chemical hapten exposure. The time point here: patch test 2, 6 weeks after DPC sensitization. Treatment in this sample: therapeutic diphenylcyclopropenone sensitization with weekly scalp DPC. MiXCR, run by TCRdb on the RACE reads, gives a single entry per CDR3 protein. The sample has 73,000 or so distinct CDR3 sequences, roughly 8.5% seen once. This specimen was whole blood, taken in connection with sensitization to the hapten diphenylcyclopropenone (DPC). Receptors originate from a woman in her forties or fifties with alopecia areata. Some clones in this sample may be carry-over from other donors' samples.

This clonotype has more than one count but fewer than ten. The chain is built from TRBV4-1 and TRBJ2-3; D remains unclear. The CDR3 is 13 residues long. V lost 0 bases to trimming and J lost 4 bases, with 5 bases between them. Germline-derived CDR1 and CDR2 are MGHRA and YSYEKL. The CDR3 sequence is CASSQEKADTQYF. The CDR3 DNA is TGCGCCAGCAGCCAAGAAAAAGCAGATACGCAGTATTTT.

This clonotype showed up many times. The chain employs TRBV20-1 and TRBJ1-1, with D perhaps TRBD1 (5 bases). The CDR3 spans 13 residues. From germline, CDR1 is DFQATT and CDR2 SNEGSKA (reference sequence). Trimming removed 2 bases at V and 6 bases at J, with 13 bases between. The CDR3 spells CSARRGRGAEAFF. Written as DNA, the CDR3 is TGCAGTGCTAGAAGAGGGAGAGGGGCTGAAGCTTTCTTT.

This clonotype has only a few counts. The V call is TRBV10-3, the J call TRBJ2-7; tentative D call: TRBD1 (7 bases). Germline CDR1 reads ENHRY; CDR2 reads SYGVKD. V gave up 3 bases and J gave up 1 base, with 13 bases separating them. This CDR3 has 15 amino acids. The CDR3 region has the DNA TGTGCCATCAGTGAAAGTCAGGGGGGTTCCTACGAGCAGTACTTC. Residues: CAISESQGGSYEQYF.

This clonotype was detected many times. The V gene is TRBV12-3 or TRBV12-4, the J gene TRBJ1-5, with D unclear. This CDR3 is 14 amino acids long. V lost 3 bases and J 1 base, leaving 7 bases between the germline ends. The CDR3 DNA reads TGTGCCAGCAGTTTGGTGGGCAGCAATCAGCCCCAGCATTTT. This sequence encodes CASSLVGSNQPQHF.

This chain joins TRBV6-5 and TRBJ1-5; D is undetermined. The V gene's germline CDR1 is MNHEY and CDR2 SVGAGI. V lost 6 bases and J lost 0, with 12 bases in between. The CDR3 has 15 amino acids. The CDR3 loop is CASSRALYSNQPQHF. In DNA, the CDR3 is TGTGCCAGCAGCCGGGCCCTTTATAGCAATCAGCCCCAGCATTTT.

The rearrangement links TRBV5-1 to TRBJ1-1; D remains unclear. Per germline, CDR1 SGHRS and CDR2 YFSETQ. V was shortened by 6 bases and J by 1 base, with 13 bases between the two germline ends. The CDR3 runs to 14 residues. CDR3 sequence (DNA): TGCGCCAGCACCCAGGACGTACGGAACACTGAAGCTTTCTTT. Residues: CASTQDVRNTEAFF.

The V call is TRBV5-1, the J call TRBJ1-1; a possible D gene is TRBD1 (5 bases). Germline loops: CDR1 SGHRS, CDR2 YFSETQ. V was trimmed by 0 bases and J by 4 bases, leaving 7 bases between them. The CDR3 loop spans 13 amino acids. CDR3 DNA: TGCGCCAGCAGCTTGGATGGGGGCACTGAAGCTTTCTTT. This codes for CASSLDGGTEAFF.

The V and J genes are TRBV28 and TRBJ2-7, with D perhaps matching TRBD2 (6 bases). Germline V gene lookup returns CDR1 MDHEN and CDR2 SYDVKM. This CDR3 contains 16 residues. Between the trimmed V and J ends, which lost 3 bases and 5 bases, there was a span of 20 bases. This CDR3 is CASSFAGLSLTDEQYF. The CDR3 DNA follows: TGTGCCAGCAGTTTTGCAGGACTAAGCCTTACAGACGAGCAGTACTTC.

This clonotype has ten or more counts. The chain has TRBV28 and TRBJ2-7; possibly TRBD1 for D (6 bases). The germline V and J ends were trimmed by 11 bases and 4 bases, with 12 bases remaining between them. CDR1 and CDR2 from the germline V gene are MDHEN and SYDVKM. This CDR3 is 11 amino acids long. CDR3 region: CAGDKRYEQYF. CDR3 bases: TGTGCCGGGGACAAACGGTACGAGCAGTACTTC.

This clonotype has a handful of counts. The chain recombines TRBV6-6 with TRBJ2-5; no clear D. Deletions cut 2 bases from V and 2 bases from J, with 6 bases between. The length of the CDR3 is 13 residues. Germline V gives CDR1 MNHNY, CDR2 SVGAGI (reference sequence). CDR3 sequence reads: CASSYRLQETQYF. The CDR3 nucleotides are TGTGCCAGCAGTTACCGATTACAAGAGACCCAGTACTTC.

This clonotype was recorded at least ten times. CDR3 coding DNA: TGTGCCAGCAGAAATCAGGGGGCGGGTAATCAGCCCCAGCATTTT. This sequence encodes CASRNQGAGNQPQHF. The rearrangement uses TRBV28 and TRBJ1-5; 8 nucleotides align to TRBD1. This CDR3 has 15 residues. V shed 6 bases and J 4 bases; nucleotides not matched to a gene: 8. Germline loops: CDR1 MDHEN, CDR2 SYDVKM.

The gene calls are TRBV12-3 or TRBV12-4 and TRBJ1-6; D gene uncertain. This CDR3 comprises 15 residues. V was pared by 2 bases and J by 10 bases, with 15 bases between. CDR3 nucleotides: TGTGCCAGCAGTTTAATGGCGGGGAAAGGCTCACCCCTCCACTTT. Its translation: CASSLMAGKGSPLHF.

This clonotype turned up a few times. V gene TRBV6-5 combines with J gene TRBJ1-5; the match to TRBD1 covers 7 bases. V was clipped by 4 bases and J by 1 base; unmatched bases: 4. Per the germline V gene, CDR1 is MNHEY and CDR2 is SVGAGI. CDR3 size: 15 residues. CDR3 loop: CASSLQGTSNQPQHF. The CDR3 DNA reads as TGTGCCAGCAGTTTACAGGGGACAAGCAATCAGCCCCAGCATTTT.

J is TRBJ2-5 and V is TRBV12-5; D possibly uses TRBD1 or TRBD2 (5 bases each). CDR3 length equals 15 residues. Trimming shortened V by 7 bases and J by 4 bases, and 19 bases separated the two germline ends. Per germline, CDR1 LGHNT and CDR2 FRNRAP. CDR3 DNA: TGTGCTAGTGCCACTGGAGTCTCTGGGGGAGAGACCCAGTACTTC. Translation gives CASATGVSGGETQYF.